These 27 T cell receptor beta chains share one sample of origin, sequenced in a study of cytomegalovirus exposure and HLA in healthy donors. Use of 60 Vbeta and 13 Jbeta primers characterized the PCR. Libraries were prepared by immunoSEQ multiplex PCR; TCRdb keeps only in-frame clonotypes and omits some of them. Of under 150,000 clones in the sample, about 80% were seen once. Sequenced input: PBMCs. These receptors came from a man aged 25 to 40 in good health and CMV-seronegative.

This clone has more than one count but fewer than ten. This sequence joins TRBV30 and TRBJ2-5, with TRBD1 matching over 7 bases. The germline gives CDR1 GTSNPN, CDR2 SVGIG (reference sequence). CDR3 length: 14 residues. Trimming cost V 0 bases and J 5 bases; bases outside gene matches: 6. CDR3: CAWSVDRGLETQYF. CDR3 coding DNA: TGTGCCTGGAGTGTAGATAGGGGGCTGGAGACCCAGTACTTC.

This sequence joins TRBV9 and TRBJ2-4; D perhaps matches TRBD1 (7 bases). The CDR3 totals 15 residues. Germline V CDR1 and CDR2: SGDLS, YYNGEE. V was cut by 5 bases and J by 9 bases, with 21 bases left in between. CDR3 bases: TGTGCCAGCAGTCCAAGCCAGGGGGGCGGTGGCATTCAGTACTTC. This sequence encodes CASSPSQGGGGIQYF.

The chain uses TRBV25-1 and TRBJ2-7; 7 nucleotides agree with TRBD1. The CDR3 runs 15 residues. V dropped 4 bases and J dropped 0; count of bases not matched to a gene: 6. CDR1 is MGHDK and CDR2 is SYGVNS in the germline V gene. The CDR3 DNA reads TGTGCCAGCAGTGGGACAGGCGTGAGCTCCTACGAGCAGTACTTC. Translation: CASSGTGVSSYEQYF.

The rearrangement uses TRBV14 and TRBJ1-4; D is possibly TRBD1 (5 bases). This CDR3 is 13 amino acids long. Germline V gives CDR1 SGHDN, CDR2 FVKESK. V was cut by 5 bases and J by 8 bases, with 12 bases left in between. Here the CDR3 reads CASSRGLIEKLFF. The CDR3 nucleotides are TGTGCCAGCAGCAGGGGTTTAATCGAAAAACTGTTTTTT.

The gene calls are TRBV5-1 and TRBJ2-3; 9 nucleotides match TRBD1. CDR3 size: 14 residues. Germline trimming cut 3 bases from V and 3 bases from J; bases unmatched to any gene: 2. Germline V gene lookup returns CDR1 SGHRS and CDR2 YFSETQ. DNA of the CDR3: TGCGCCAGCAGCTCGGGACAGGGAACAGATACGCAGTATTTT. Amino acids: CASSSGQGTDTQYF. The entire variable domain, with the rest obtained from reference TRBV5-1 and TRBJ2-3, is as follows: KAGVTQTPRYLIKTRGQQVTLSCSPISGHRSVSWYQQTPGQGLQFLFEYFSETQRNKGNFPGRFSGRQFSNSRSEMNVSTLELGDSALYLCASSSGQGTDTQYFGPGTRLTVL.

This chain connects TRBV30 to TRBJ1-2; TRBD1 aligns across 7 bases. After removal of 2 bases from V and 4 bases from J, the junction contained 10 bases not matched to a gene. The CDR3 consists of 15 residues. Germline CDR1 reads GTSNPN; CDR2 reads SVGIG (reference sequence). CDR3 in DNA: TGTGCCTGGAGTCGCATTACCGGGACAGCCTATGGCTACACCTTC. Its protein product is CAWSRITGTAYGYTF.

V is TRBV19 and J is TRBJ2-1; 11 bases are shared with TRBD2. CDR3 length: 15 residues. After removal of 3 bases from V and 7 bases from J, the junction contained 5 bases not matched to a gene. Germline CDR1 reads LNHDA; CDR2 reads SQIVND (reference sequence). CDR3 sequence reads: CASSMLAGGLNEQFF. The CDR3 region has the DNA TGTGCCAGTAGTATGCTAGCGGGAGGCTTAAATGAGCAGTTCTTC.

The DNA of the CDR3 is TGTGCCAGCAGCGGTGGGACAGCCCTTACGACTGAAGCTTTCTTT. Amino acid sequence: CASSGGTALTTEAFF. This rearrangement joins TRBV7-9 to TRBJ1-1; TRBD1 agrees at 7 bases. From germline, CDR1 is SEHNR and CDR2 FQNEAQ (reference sequence). V dropped 5 bases and J dropped 5; count of bases not matched to a gene: 11. The CDR3 totals 15 residues.

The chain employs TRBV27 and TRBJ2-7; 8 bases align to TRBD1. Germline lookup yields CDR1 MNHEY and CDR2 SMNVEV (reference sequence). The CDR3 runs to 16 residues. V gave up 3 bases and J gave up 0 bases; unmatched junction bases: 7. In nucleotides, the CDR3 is TGTGCCAGCAGTTTCTTCTCAACAGGGGGCTCCTACGAGCAGTACTTC. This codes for CASSFFSTGGSYEQYF.

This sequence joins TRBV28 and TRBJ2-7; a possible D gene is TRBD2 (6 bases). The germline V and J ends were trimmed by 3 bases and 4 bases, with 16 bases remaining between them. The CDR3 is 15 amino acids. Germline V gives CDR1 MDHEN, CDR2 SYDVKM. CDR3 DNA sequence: TGTGCCAGCAGTTTCCCAGGACTACCTATGTACGAGCAGTACTTC. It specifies CASSFPGLPMYEQYF.

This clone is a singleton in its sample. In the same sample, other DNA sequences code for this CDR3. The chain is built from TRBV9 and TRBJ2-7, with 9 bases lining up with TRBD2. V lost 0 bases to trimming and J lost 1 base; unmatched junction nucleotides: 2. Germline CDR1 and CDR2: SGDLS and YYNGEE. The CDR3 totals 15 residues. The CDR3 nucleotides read TGTGCCAGCAGCGTAGCTAGCGGGGCTTCCTACGAGCAGTACTTC. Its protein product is CASSVASGASYEQYF. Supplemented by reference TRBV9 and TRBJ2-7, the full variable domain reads DSGVTQTPKHLITATGQRVTLRCSPRSGDLSVYWYQQSLDQGLQFLIQYYNGEERAKGNILERFSAQQFPDLHSELNLSSLELGDSALYFCASSVASGASYEQYFGPGTRLTVT.

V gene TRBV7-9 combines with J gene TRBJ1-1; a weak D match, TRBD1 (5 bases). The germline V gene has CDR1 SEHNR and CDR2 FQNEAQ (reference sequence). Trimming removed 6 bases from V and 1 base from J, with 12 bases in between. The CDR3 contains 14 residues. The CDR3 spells CASSAGHWNTEAFF. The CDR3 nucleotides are TGTGCCAGCAGTGCCGGACATTGGAACACTGAAGCTTTCTTT. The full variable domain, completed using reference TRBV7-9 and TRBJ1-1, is DTGVSQNPRHKITKRGQNVTFRCDPISEHNRLYWYRQTLGQGPEFLTYFQNEAQLEKSRLLSDRFSAERPKGSFSTLEIQRTEQGDSAMYLCASSAGHWNTEAFFGQGTRLTVV.

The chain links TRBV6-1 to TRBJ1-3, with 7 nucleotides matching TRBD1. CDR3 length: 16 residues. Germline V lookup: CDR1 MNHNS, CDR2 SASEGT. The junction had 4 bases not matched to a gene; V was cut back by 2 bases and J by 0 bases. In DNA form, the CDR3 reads TGTGCCAGCAGTGAATTCCACAGGGGCTCTGGAAACACCATATATTTT. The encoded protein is CASSEFHRGSGNTIYF.

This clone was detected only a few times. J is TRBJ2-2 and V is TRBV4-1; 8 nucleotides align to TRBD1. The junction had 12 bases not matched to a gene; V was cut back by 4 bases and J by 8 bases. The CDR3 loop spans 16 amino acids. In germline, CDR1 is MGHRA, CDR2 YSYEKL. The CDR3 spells CASSLPRQGYAGELFF. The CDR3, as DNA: TGCGCCAGCAGCCTCCCTCGACAGGGGTATGCTGGGGAGCTGTTTTTT.

The CDR3 region is CAIEGNTDTQYF. The CDR3 region has the DNA TGTGCCATCGAGGGAAACACAGATACGCAGTATTTT. The chain carries TRBV10-3 and TRBJ2-3; D might be TRBD2 (5 bases). CDR3 size: 12 residues. Trimming shortened V by 8 bases and J by 2 bases, and 8 bases separated the two germline ends. CDR1 is ENHRY, CDR2 SYGVKD, per germline.

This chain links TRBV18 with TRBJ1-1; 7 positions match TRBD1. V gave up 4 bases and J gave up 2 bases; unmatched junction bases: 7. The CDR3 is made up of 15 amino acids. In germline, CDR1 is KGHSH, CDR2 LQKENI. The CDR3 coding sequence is TGTGCCAGCTCACGAAGCGGACAGGCCAACACTGAAGCTTTCTTT. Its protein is CASSRSGQANTEAFF.

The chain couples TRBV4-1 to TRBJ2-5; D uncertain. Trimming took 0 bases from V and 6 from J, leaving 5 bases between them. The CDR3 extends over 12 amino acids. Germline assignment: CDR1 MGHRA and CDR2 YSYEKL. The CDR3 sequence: CASSQEGKTQYF. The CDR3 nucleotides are TGCGCCAGCAGCCAAGAGGGCAAGACCCAGTACTTC.

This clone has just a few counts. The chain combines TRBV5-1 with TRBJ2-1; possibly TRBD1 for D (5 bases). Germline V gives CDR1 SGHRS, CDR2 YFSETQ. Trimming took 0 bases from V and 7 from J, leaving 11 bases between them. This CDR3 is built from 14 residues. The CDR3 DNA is TGCGCCAGCAGCTTGGGGACAACGAGTAATGAGCAGTTCTTC. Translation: CASSLGTTSNEQFF.

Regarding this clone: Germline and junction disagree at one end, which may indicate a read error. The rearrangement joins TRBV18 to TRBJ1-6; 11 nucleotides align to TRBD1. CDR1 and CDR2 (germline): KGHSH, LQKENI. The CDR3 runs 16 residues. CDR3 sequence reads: CASSRGQGAYNPPLHF. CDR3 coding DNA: TGTGCCAGCTCACGAGGACAGGGGGCCTATAATCCACCCCTCCACTTT.

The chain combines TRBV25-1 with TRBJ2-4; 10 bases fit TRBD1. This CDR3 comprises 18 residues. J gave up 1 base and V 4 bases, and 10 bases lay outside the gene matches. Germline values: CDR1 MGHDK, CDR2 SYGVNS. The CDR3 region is CASSARDRGSVAKNIQYF. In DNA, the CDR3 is TGTGCCAGCAGTGCTCGGGACAGGGGATCGGTTGCCAAAAACATTCAGTACTTC.

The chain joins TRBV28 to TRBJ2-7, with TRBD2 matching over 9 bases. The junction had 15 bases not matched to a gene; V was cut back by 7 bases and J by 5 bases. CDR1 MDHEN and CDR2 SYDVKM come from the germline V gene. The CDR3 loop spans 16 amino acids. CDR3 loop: CASTLSGAGGPHEQYF. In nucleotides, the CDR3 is TGTGCCAGCACCCTTTCGGGTGCGGGAGGGCCCCACGAGCAGTACTTC. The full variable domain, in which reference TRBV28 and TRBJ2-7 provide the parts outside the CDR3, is DVKVTQSSRYLVKRTGEKVFLECVQDMDHENMFWYRQDPGLGLRLIYFSYDVKMKEKGDIPEGYSVSREKKERFSLILESASTNQTSMYLCASTLSGAGGPHEQYFGPGTRLTVT.

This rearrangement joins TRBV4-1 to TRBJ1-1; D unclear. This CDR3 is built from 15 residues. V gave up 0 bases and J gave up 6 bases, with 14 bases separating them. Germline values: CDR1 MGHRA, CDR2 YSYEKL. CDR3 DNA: TGCGCCAGCAGCCAAGACGAACCCCCGAGGCCTGAAGCTTTCTTT. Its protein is CASSQDEPPRPEAFF.

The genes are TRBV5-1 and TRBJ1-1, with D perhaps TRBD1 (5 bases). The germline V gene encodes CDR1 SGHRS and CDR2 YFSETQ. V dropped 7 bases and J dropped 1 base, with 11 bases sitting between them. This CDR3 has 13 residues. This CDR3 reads CASCMGQNTEAFF. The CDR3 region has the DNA TGCGCCAGCTGTATGGGGCAGAACACTGAAGCTTTCTTT.

CDR3: CASSVSGPQTGELFF. DNA for the CDR3: TGTGCCAGCAGCGTGAGCGGGCCCCAAACCGGGGAGCTGTTTTTT. This chain links TRBV9 with TRBJ2-2; D possibly corresponds to TRBD2 (6 bases). V was pared by 2 bases and J by 5 bases, with 13 bases between. The CDR3 length is 15 residues. Germline CDR1 SGDLS, CDR2 YYNGEE.

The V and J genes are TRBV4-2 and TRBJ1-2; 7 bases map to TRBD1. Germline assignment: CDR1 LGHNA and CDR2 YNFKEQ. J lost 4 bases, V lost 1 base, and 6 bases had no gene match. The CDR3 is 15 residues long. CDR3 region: CASSQVRDSLYGYTF. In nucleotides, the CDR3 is TGTGCCAGCAGCCAAGTCCGGGACAGTCTCTATGGCTACACCTTC.

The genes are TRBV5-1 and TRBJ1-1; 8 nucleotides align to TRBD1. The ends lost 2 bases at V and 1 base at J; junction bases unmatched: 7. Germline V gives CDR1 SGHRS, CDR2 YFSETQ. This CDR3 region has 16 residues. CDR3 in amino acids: CASSFGQGAANTEAFF. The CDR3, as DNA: TGCGCCAGCAGCTTCGGGCAGGGGGCGGCGAACACTGAAGCTTTCTTT.

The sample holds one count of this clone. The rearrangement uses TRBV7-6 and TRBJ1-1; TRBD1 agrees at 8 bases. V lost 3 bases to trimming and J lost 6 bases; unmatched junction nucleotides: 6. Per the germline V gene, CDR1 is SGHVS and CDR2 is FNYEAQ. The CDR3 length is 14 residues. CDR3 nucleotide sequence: TGTGCCAGCAGCTTTGGACAGGGAATCGCTGAAGCTTTCTTT. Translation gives CASSFGQGIAEAFF.